This record concerns one TCR gamma chain sequence. The DNA is left out, because the CDR3 cannot be placed on it with certainty; the CDR3 is given as TCRdb lists it. Germline loops: CDR1 GITISATS, CDR2 ISYDGTV (reference sequence). The CDR3 length is 26 residues, termini included. The data originate from a study of gamma-delta chains in newborns, infants, children. Study context: Microbial exposure reportedly drives polyclonal innate γδ T cell expansion after birth.

TCRdb redid clone calling on the reads using CATT. The sample carries around 200 gamma-chain clones, about 91% recorded once. The V gene is given as TRGV9, and no J gene call is available. This receptor was identified in a child who was a newborn, infant or young child, either healthy, febrile or measles-vaccinated (not recorded which). This table probably holds off-target reads from a library built for another chain. Specimen: blood, collected at baseline. The CDR3 sequence is CACDTGDPLSSWDTRQMFFGTGIKLF.